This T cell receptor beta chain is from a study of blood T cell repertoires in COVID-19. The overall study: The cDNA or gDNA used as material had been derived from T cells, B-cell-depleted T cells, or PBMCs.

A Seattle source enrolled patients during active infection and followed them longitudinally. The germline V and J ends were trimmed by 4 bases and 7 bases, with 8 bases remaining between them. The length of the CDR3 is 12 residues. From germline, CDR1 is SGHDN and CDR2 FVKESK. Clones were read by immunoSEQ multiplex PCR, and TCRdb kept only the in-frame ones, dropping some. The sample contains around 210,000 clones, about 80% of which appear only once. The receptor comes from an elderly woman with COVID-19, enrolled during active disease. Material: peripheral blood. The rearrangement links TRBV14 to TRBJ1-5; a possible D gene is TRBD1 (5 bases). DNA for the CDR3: TGTGCCAGCAGCCGGGGGGAACAGCCCCAGCATTTT. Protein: CASSRGEQPQHF.